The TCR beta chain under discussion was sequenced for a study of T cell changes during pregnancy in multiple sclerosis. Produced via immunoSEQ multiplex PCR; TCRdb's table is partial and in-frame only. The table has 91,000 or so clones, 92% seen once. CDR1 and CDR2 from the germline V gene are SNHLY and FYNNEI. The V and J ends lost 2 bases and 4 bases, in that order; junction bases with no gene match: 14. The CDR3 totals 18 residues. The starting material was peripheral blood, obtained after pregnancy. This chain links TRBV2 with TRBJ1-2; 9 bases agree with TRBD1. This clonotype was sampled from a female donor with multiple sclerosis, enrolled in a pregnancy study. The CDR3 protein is CASSEQWDRVFGGYGYTF. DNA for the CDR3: TGTGCCAGCAGTGAACAGTGGGACAGGGTTTTCGGGGGCTATGGCTACACCTTC.